Presented here are 17 T cell receptor beta chains from one specimen sequenced in a study of CD8 T cells in Susac syndrome. Random hexamers served to reverse transcribe roughly 0.45 to 1 ug RNA. TCRdb re-called the immunoSEQ multiplex PCR reads through MiXCR, storing one row per CDR3 protein. The repertoire holds around 130,000 distinct CDR3 sequences, with 85% to 95% as singletons. The sequenced sample consisted of CD4+ T cells from PBMCs. These receptors were obtained from a human donor in good health.

This chain joins TRBV30 and TRBJ2-5; D gene uncertain. The germline V gene encodes CDR1 GTSNPN and CDR2 SVGIG (reference sequence). The CDR3 is 11 residues long. The V end lost 5 bases, the J end lost 2 bases, and 6 bases lay between the germline ends. The CDR3 is CAWAVQETQYF. The CDR3 DNA reads TGTGCCTGGGCGGTTCAAGAGACCCAGTACTTC.

This chain links TRBV15 with TRBJ2-7; 9 bases agree with TRBD2. V trimming: 5 bases; J trimming: 0 bases; junction bases outside the gene matches: 11. This CDR3 is 17 amino acids long. CDR1 LNHNV and CDR2 YYDKDF come from the germline V gene (reference sequence). The DNA of the CDR3 is TGTGCCACCAGCCCCTATGGGCTAGCGGGAAACTCCTACGAGCAGTACTTC. It encodes CATSPYGLAGNSYEQYF.

The rearrangement uses TRBV28 and TRBJ2-1; TRBD2 agrees at 10 bases. The ends lost 8 bases at V and 10 bases at J; junction bases unmatched: 8. The germline V gene has CDR1 MDHEN and CDR2 SYDVKM. The CDR3 covers 13 residues. CDR3 in DNA: TGTGCCAGCGGACTAGCGGCCTTCGGAGAGCAGTTCTTC. This sequence encodes CASGLAAFGEQFF. Filled out from reference TRBV28 and TRBJ2-1, the complete variable domain reads DVKVTQSSRYLVKRTGEKVFLECVQDMDHENMFWYRQDPGLGLRLIYFSYDVKMKEKGDIPEGYSVSREKKERFSLILESASTNQTSMYLCASGLAAFGEQFFGPGTRLTVL.

The DNA for the CDR3 is TGTGCCAGCGGCGTGAGTTTAGGCGTCCTGACTTTC. Its translation: CASGVSLGVLTF. V and J are TRBV12-3 or TRBV12-4 and TRBJ2-6, with D unclear. This CDR3 has 12 residues. V shed 8 bases and J shed 12 bases, with 14 bases lying between them.

This rearrangement joins TRBV20-1 to TRBJ2-1; D not certain. Germline CDR1 is DFQATT and CDR2 is SNEGSKA (reference sequence). V lost 3 bases to trimming and J lost 10 bases, with 16 bases between them. The CDR3 extends over 13 amino acids. The CDR3 loop is CSASFGRPGEQFF. The CDR3, as DNA: TGCAGTGCTAGTTTTGGGCGGCCTGGGGAGCAGTTCTTC.

The V and J genes are TRBV6-1 and TRBJ2-3, with a tentative D call TRBD2 (5 bases). The germline V gene has CDR1 MNHNS and CDR2 SASEGT. This CDR3 has 15 amino acids. V was clipped by 5 bases and J by 0 bases, with 12 bases between them. CDR3 amino acids: CASSLRGLSTDTQYF. The CDR3 DNA sequence: TGTGCCAGCAGTCTACGGGGTCTAAGCACAGATACGCAGTATTTT.

The chain uses TRBV3-1 and TRBJ1-1; D ambiguous. Trimming stripped 4 bases from V and 3 bases from J, with 12 bases between. Germline CDR1 reads LGHDT; CDR2 reads YNNKEL (reference sequence). This CDR3 comprises 14 residues. Here the CDR3 reads CASSLARKDTEAFF. The CDR3 DNA reads as TGTGCCAGCAGCCTTGCGCGTAAGGACACTGAAGCTTTCTTT.

V is TRBV4-2 and J is TRBJ2-1; 10 positions agree with TRBD2. The CDR3 consists of 15 residues. V gave up 1 base and J gave up 8 bases; unmatched junction bases: 5. Germline lookup yields CDR1 LGHNA and CDR2 YNFKEQ. CDR3 protein: CASSQGASGSYEQFF. CDR3 sequence (DNA): TGTGCCAGCAGCCAAGGCGCTAGCGGGAGCTATGAGCAGTTCTTC.

The J gene is TRBJ1-3, the V gene TRBV9; 11 bases are shared with TRBD1. The germline V gene has CDR1 SGDLS and CDR2 YYNGEE. The length of the CDR3 is 16 residues. Trimming cost V 2 bases and J 8 bases; bases outside gene matches: 9. CDR3 region: CASSVRTGGSSDTIYF. The CDR3 DNA is TGTGCCAGCAGCGTCCGGACAGGGGGCTCTTCAGACACCATATATTTT.

Here the CDR3 DNA reads TGCGCCAGCAGCCAAGAAGGCACAGGGAAGTATACGCAGTATTTT. Translation gives CASSQEGTGKYTQYF. The chain has TRBV4-3 and TRBJ2-3; tentative D call: TRBD1 (6 bases). This CDR3 comprises 15 residues. Looked up from germline, CDR1 is LGHNA and CDR2 is YSLEER. The V gene lost 0 bases and the J gene lost 7 bases, with 14 bases spanning the gap.

The rearrangement links TRBV20-1 to TRBJ2-7; 11 nucleotides line up with TRBD2. CDR3 size: 14 residues. CDR1 DFQATT and CDR2 SNEGSKA come from the germline V gene (reference sequence). The trim removed 6 bases at V and 0 bases at J, leaving 4 bases unmatched. DNA of the CDR3: TGCAGTGCCATGGGACTAGCGGACTCCTACGAGCAGTACTTC. Translated, it gives CSAMGLADSYEQYF.

The CDR3 sequence: CAWSLMFYEQYF. DNA for the CDR3: TGTGCCTGGAGTCTTATGTTCTACGAGCAGTACTTC. This chain connects TRBV30 to TRBJ2-7, with D hard to call. Trimming stripped 2 bases from V and 3 bases from J, with 8 bases between. This CDR3 region has 12 residues. Per germline, CDR1 GTSNPN and CDR2 SVGIG (reference sequence). The full variable domain, completed using reference TRBV30 and TRBJ2-7, is SQTIHQWPATLVQPVGSPLSLECTVEGTSNPNLYWYRQAAGRGLQLLFYSVGIGQISSEVPQNLSASRPQDRQFILSSKKLLLSDSGFYLCAWSLMFYEQYFGPGTRLTVT.

The V and J genes are TRBV29-1 and TRBJ1-2; D gene ambiguous. There are 11 residues in the CDR3. The germline V gene has CDR1 SQVTM and CDR2 ANQGSEA. With 4 bases removed from V and 7 bases from J, the gap between germline ends came to 10 bases. The CDR3: CSVAGELGYTF. CDR3 coding DNA: TGCAGCGTTGCCGGGGAACTTGGCTACACCTTC.

CDR3 sequence: CASSQEQGGPSYEQYF. The CDR3 coding sequence is TGTGCCAGCAGCCAAGAACAGGGGGGACCCTCCTACGAGCAGTACTTC. The chain uses TRBV4-2 and TRBJ2-7; 8 bases agree with TRBD1. The V and J ends lost 0 bases and 0 bases, in that order; junction bases with no gene match: 4. Per germline, CDR1 LGHNA and CDR2 YNFKEQ. The CDR3 contains 16 residues.

This chain joins TRBV2 and TRBJ1-6, with TRBD1 as a possible D gene (5 bases). The CDR3 has 15 residues. Trimming pared 4 bases from V and 4 bases from J, leaving 11 bases between. The germline V gene encodes CDR1 SNHLY and CDR2 FYNNEI. The CDR3 DNA is TGTGCCAGCAGTGTTATGCAGGGTTATAATTCACCCCTCCACTTT. It specifies CASSVMQGYNSPLHF. The full variable domain, in which reference TRBV2 and TRBJ1-6 provide the parts outside the CDR3, is EPEVTQTPSHQVTQMGQEVILRCVPISNHLYFYWYRQILGQKVEFLVSFYNNEISEKSEIFDDQFSVERPDGSNFTLKIRSTKLEDSAMYFCASSVMQGYNSPLHFGNGTRLTVT.

The chain employs TRBV5-1 and TRBJ1-4; 9 positions agree with TRBD1. The V gene's germline CDR1 is SGHRS and CDR2 YFSETQ. With 3 bases clipped from V and 7 bases from J, the junction kept 4 bases outside the gene matches. The CDR3 runs to 14 residues. The CDR3 here is CASSWGQGSEKLFF. In nucleotides, the CDR3 is TGCGCCAGCAGCTGGGGACAGGGTAGTGAAAAACTGTTTTTT. Complete variable domain (other parts from reference TRBV5-1 and TRBJ1-4): KAGVTQTPRYLIKTRGQQVTLSCSPISGHRSVSWYQQTPGQGLQFLFEYFSETQRNKGNFPGRFSGRQFSNSRSEMNVSTLELGDSALYLCASSWGQGSEKLFFGSGTQLSVL.

The rearrangement joins TRBV6-6 to TRBJ1-2; tentatively, D is TRBD1 (5 bases). The CDR3 length is 14 residues. In germline, CDR1 is MNHNY, CDR2 SVGAGI (reference sequence). V dropped 8 bases and J dropped 1 base, with 14 bases sitting between them. CDR3 region: CASGNTGGNYGYTF. CDR3 sequence (DNA): TGTGCCAGCGGAAACACTGGGGGTAACTATGGCTACACCTTC.